Detailed here is one TCR beta chain. Individuals aged roughly 18 to 95 years were recruited from approximately 22 US areas. Participants' own reports of clinical history determined their cohort assignment. Germline V lookup: CDR1 MDHEN, CDR2 SYDVKM. This CDR3 region has 16 residues. V was pared by 2 bases and J by 5 bases, with 4 bases of the junction left unmatched. This sample was included in a study of blood T cell repertoires in COVID-19. Per the authors' pipeline: By means of reference gene primer amplification, nucleated cell counts were estimated. Repertoires were generated with immunoSEQ multiplex PCR, while TCRdb's copy carries only in-frame clones and drops some. V and J calls and clone size come straight from that table; D and trimming were deduced from the DNA. The table shows more than 250,000 clones, with roughly 90% occurring only once.

V is TRBV28 and J is TRBJ1-6; TRBD1 matches at 9 bases. The receptor was derived from a woman in her twenties or thirties who had recovered from COVID-19. The specimen was PBMCs or T cells enriched from blood (not recorded which). CDR3 in amino acids: CASSLGGQGNNSPLHF. The DNA for the CDR3 is TGTGCCAGCAGTTTAGGGGGACAGGGAAATAATTCACCCCTCCACTTT.